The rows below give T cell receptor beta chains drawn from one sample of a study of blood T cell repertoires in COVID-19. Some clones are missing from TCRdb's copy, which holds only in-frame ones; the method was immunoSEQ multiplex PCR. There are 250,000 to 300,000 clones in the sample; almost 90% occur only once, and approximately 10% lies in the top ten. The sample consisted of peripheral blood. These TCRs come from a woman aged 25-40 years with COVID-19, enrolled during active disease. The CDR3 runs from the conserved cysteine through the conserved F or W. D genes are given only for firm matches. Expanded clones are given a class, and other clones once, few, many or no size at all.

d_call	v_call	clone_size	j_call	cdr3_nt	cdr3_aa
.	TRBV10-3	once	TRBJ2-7	TGTGCCATCAAACCCAGGGGAGAGAGCTCCTACGAGCAGTACTTC	CAIKPRGESSYEQYF
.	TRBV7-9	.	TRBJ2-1	TGTGCCAGCAGCCGGGGAACTAGCCATGAGCAGTTCTTC	CASSRGTSHEQFF
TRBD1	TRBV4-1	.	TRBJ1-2	TGCGCCAGCAGACAAGCGAGGGACAGGGGCACTAACTATGGCTACACCTTC	CASRQARDRGTNYGYTF
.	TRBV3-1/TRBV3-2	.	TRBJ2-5	TGTGCCAGCAGCCAAGGAACCAACAGAATGCAAGAGACCCAGTACTTC	CASSQGTNRMQETQYF
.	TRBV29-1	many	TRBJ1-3	TGCAGCGTCGAAGTCAACTCTGGAAACACCATATATTTT	CSVEVNSGNTIYF
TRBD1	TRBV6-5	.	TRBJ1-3	TGTGCCACCGATATCGACAGGGTCTCTGGAAACACCATATATTTT	CATDIDRVSGNTIYF
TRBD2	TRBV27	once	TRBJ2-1	TGTGCCAGCAGTTTATCGGGGGGAGGGCCGGTACTTGAGCAGTTCTTC	CASSLSGGGPVLEQFF
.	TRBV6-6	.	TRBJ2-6	TGTGCCAGCAGTTACGAGGGCGCCGGGGCCAACGTCCTGACTTTC	CASSYEGAGANVLTF
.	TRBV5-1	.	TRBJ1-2	TGCGCCAGCAGCCTTAATACGGACAGCTGGGGCTACACCTTC	CASSLNTDSWGYTF
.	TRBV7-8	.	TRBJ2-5	TGTGCCAGCAGCTTAGTTGGTAGTCGAGAGACCCAGTACTTC	CASSLVGSRETQYF
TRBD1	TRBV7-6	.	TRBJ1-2	TGTGCCAGCAGCTTTTTTACAGGGGGCGCATATGGCTACACCTTC	CASSFFTGGAYGYTF
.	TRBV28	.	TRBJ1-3	TGTGCCAGCAGCCCCCCCCGGGGGAGAAACACCATATATTTT	CASSPPRGRNTIYF
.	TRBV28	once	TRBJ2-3	TGTGCCAGCAGGAGGGGAGGTGGTGTAAATACGCAGTATTTT	CASRRGGGVNTQYF
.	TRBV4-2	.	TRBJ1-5	TGTGCCAGCAGCCAAGCGGGACACCGCAATCAGCCCCAGCATTTT	CASSQAGHRNQPQHF
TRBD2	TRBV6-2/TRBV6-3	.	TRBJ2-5	TGTGCCAGCAGTCCAACATCCGGGGGGTTTCGGCGGGAGACAGACCGAGAGACCCAGTACTTC	CASSPTSGGFRRETDRETQYF
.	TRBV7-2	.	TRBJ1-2	TGTGCCAGCAGCCCCGGGACAAACCCGAACTATGGCTACACCTTC	CASSPGTNPNYGYTF
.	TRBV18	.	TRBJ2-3	TGTGCCAGCTCACCAGGGGCGAGCACAGATACGCAGTATTTT	CASSPGASTDTQYF
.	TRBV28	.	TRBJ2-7	TGTGCCAGCAGTTTATCCGGGAGATATTACGAGCAGTACTTC	CASSLSGRYYEQYF
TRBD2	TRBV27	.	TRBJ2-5	TGTGCCAGCAGCCGGGGCCTAGCGGGGGGCGAAGAGACCCAGTACTTC	CASSRGLAGGEETQYF
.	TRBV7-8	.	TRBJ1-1	TGTGCCAGCAGCTTGAAGAGAAACACTGAAGCTTTCTTT	CASSLKRNTEAFF
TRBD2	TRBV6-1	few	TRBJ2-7	TGTGCCAGCAGTGACCGGGTTAGCGGGGCCTACGAGCAGTACTTC	CASSDRVSGAYEQYF
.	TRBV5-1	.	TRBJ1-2	TGCGCCAGCAGCTCAGGGAAGAATGGCTATGGCTACACCTTC	CASSSGKNGYGYTF
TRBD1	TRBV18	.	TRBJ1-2	TGTGCCAGTACCGGGACAGGGGGACTTGGCTACACCTTC	CASTGTGGLGYTF
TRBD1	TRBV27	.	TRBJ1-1	TGTGCCAGCAGGACAGGGTTTCTCACTGAAGCTTTCTTT	CASRTGFLTEAFF
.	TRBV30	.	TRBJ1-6	TGTGCCTGGAACGAGGGCGCGGATTCACCCCTCCACTTT	CAWNEGADSPLHF
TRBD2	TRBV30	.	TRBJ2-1	TGTGCCTGGGACCGGGGGGGCTCCTACAATGAGCAGTTCTTC	CAWDRGGSYNEQFF